This TCR beta chain was identified in a study of cytomegalovirus exposure and HLA in healthy donors. The germline V gene encodes CDR1 MNHEY and CDR2 SVGAGI. Trimming removed 6 bases at V and 2 bases at J, with 11 bases between. The CDR3 has 14 amino acids. The study ran its PCR with 60 Vbeta and 13 Jbeta primers. Sequencing was performed with immunoSEQ multiplex PCR; in TCRdb, only in-frame clones are kept and a portion is missing. The table lists approximately 150,000 clones, about 80% of them singletons, with about 1.3% in the top ten. The chain links TRBV6-5 to TRBJ1-5; D not certain. Sequenced material: PBMCs. This sequence originates from a man younger than 45 in good health and CMV-seronegative. The CDR3 loop reads CASRPTIRNQPQHF. DNA of the CDR3: TGTGCCAGCAGACCTACTATACGCAATCAGCCCCAGCATTTT.